The 11 T cell receptor beta chains below come from one sample, sequenced in a study of brain T cells in children with intractable seizures. Measured with immunoSEQ multiplex PCR; TCRdb has only the in-frame clones, and not every one. The sample records about 41,000 clones, about nine tenths being singletons. The source material was peripheral blood, sampled at surgery. The source of these receptors is a girl aged 2 to 10 with tuberous sclerosis and intractable seizures.

The chain links TRBV3-1 (or the pseudogene TRBV3-2) to TRBJ2-1, with 11 bases lining up with TRBD2. J lost 7 bases, V lost 11 bases, and 10 bases had no gene match. CDR3 length equals 14 residues. Germline V gene lookup returns CDR1 LGHDT and CDR2 YNNKEL (reference sequence). CDR3 region: CASYVAGGRNEQFF. The CDR3 coding sequence is TGTGCCTCTTATGTAGCGGGGGGGCGAAATGAGCAGTTCTTC.

The table lists this clone with a count of one. This chain uses TRBV6-1 with TRBJ2-7, with 7 bases lining up with TRBD1. The CDR3 spans 17 residues. V shed 4 bases and J 2 bases; nucleotides not matched to a gene: 14. Germline V gives CDR1 MNHNS, CDR2 SASEGT. CDR3 loop: CASSGAMGQQLTYEQYV. CDR3 nucleotides: TGTGCCAGCAGTGGAGCTATGGGACAGCAATTAACCTACGAGCAGTACGTC.

The V gene is TRBV15, the J gene TRBJ2-1; maybe TRBD1 (5 bases). This CDR3 comprises 15 residues. Germline CDR1 is LNHNV and CDR2 is YYDKDF (reference sequence). The V end lost 3 bases, the J end lost 0 bases, and 9 bases lay between the germline ends. The CDR3 reads CATSSRGDSYNEQFF. CDR3 nucleotides: TGTGCCACCAGCAGTAGGGGTGACTCCTACAATGAGCAGTTCTTC.

The table lists this clone with a count of one. The chain has TRBV24-1 and TRBJ2-5; D tentatively reads TRBD1 or TRBD2 (5 bases each). Per germline, CDR1 KGHDR and CDR2 SFDVKD. V was shortened by 5 bases and J by 4 bases, with 10 bases between the two germline ends. The CDR3 has 13 amino acids. The CDR3 nucleotides are TGTGCCACCAGTGCCCTTGGGGGAGAGACCCAGTACTTC. This translates into CATSALGGETQYF.

The CDR3 DNA reads as TGTGCCAGCAGCGTCGGGACAGGGTCAACTAATGAAAAACTGTTTTTT. Protein product: CASSVGTGSTNEKLFF. The chain recombines TRBV9 with TRBJ1-4; 9 bases match TRBD1. The CDR3 is 16 residues long. V lost 2 bases, J lost 0 bases, and 2 bases stayed unmatched. Germline CDR1 reads SGDLS; CDR2 reads YYNGEE.

The rearrangement links TRBV27 to TRBJ2-7; D possibly uses TRBD1 or TRBD2 (5 bases each). Trimming stripped 7 bases from V and 2 bases from J, with 9 bases between. CDR1 MNHEY and CDR2 SMNVEV come from the germline V gene (reference sequence). CDR3 size: 12 residues. Here the CDR3 reads CASMGTPYEQYF. In nucleotides, the CDR3 is TGTGCCAGCATGGGGACCCCCTACGAGCAGTACTTC.

This chain connects TRBV2 to TRBJ1-5; D remains ambiguous. With 6 bases removed from V and 5 bases from J, the gap between germline ends came to 11 bases. There are 13 residues in the CDR3. Germline assignment: CDR1 SNHLY and CDR2 FYNNEI. The CDR3 sequence: CASSDDGYQPQHF. For the CDR3, the DNA is TGTGCCAGCAGCGACGACGGATATCAGCCCCAGCATTTT. Combining the CDR3 with reference TRBV2 and TRBJ1-5 gives the whole variable domain EPEVTQTPSHQVTQMGQEVILRCVPISNHLYFYWYRQILGQKVEFLVSFYNNEISEKSEIFDDQFSVERPDGSNFTLKIRSTKLEDSAMYFCASSDDGYQPQHFGDGTRLSIL.

The rearrangement uses TRBV24-1 and TRBJ2-7; D is undetermined. From germline, CDR1 is KGHDR and CDR2 SFDVKD. V lost 3 bases, J lost 2 bases, and 10 bases lay in between. The CDR3 covers 14 residues. The CDR3 reads CATSDPTEAYEQYF. CDR3 sequence (DNA): TGTGCCACCAGTGATCCTACCGAGGCCTACGAGCAGTACTTC.

The CDR3 nucleotides read TGCGCCAGCAGCCCCCCTCGGGACAGTTGGAATGAGCAGTTCTTC. Protein product: CASSPPRDSWNEQFF. The J gene is TRBJ2-1, the V gene TRBV5-1; TRBD1 matches 7 bases. CDR3 length equals 15 residues. Germline assignment: CDR1 SGHRS and CDR2 YFSETQ. V shed 4 bases, J shed 7 bases, and the junction held 11 bases outside the gene matches.

This sequence joins TRBV27 and TRBJ1-2; 7 bases match TRBD1. Germline-derived CDR1 and CDR2 are MNHEY and SMNVEV (reference sequence). Losses at the gene ends were 5 bases for V and 4 bases for J; bases not matched to a gene: 4. This CDR3 has 13 amino acids. The DNA for the CDR3 is TGTGCCAGCAGTCCGGACAGGCGCTATGGCTACACCTTC. The encoded protein is CASSPDRRYGYTF.

This clone has only one observation. The J gene is TRBJ2-3, the V gene TRBV24-1, with D possibly matching TRBD2 (5 bases). The germline CDR1 and CDR2 sequences are KGHDR and SFDVKD. The CDR3 has 13 amino acids. V was pared by 9 bases and J by 4 bases, with 13 bases between. CDR3 amino acids: CATSLGVPDTQYF. CDR3 sequence (DNA): TGTGCCACCTCTCTCGGGGTCCCAGATACGCAGTATTTT.